The entry that follows covers one TCR beta chain sequence. The entry originates in a study of regulatory T cells in long-lasting Graves disease. Time point here: persistent/refractory GD, antithyroid drugs over 5 years with positive TRAb. The TCR library was prepared using RNA isolated from PBMCs. Investigators prepared the TCR beta libraries by applying iRepertoire HTBI primers and Arm-PCR of CDR3 regions. One entry per CDR3 protein, called by TCRdb with MiXCR from the multiplex PCR reads. Altogether approximately 380,000 distinct CDR3 sequences are present, 20% being singletons, with the ten largest covering about 20%. The clonotype comes from a female donor with Graves disease. The sequences come from peripheral blood mononuclear cells (PBMCs), collected when the disease was refractory, from a patient treated with antithyroid drugs.

CDR3 nucleotide sequence: TGTGCCAGCACTAAAGGGGCTAGCGGGAGCTACGAGCAGTACTTC. Residues: CASTKGASGSYEQYF. This chain uses TRBV7-2 with TRBJ2-7; 10 bases agree with TRBD2. The CDR3 length is 15 residues. Trimming took 7 bases from V and 3 from J; bases not matched to a gene: 9. Per the germline V gene, CDR1 is SGHTA and CDR2 is FQGNSA.